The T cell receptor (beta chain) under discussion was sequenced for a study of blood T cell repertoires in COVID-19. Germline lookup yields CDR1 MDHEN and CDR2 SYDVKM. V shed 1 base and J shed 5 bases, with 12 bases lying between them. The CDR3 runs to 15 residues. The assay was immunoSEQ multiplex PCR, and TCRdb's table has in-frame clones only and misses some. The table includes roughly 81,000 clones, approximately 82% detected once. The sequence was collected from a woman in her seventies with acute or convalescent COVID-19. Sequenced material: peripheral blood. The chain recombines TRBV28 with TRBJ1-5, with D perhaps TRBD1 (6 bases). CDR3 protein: CASSLFGQTYQPQHF. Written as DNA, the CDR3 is TGTGCCAGCAGTTTATTCGGACAGACTTATCAGCCCCAGCATTTT.